This T cell receptor (beta chain) was observed in a study of Ad26.COV2.S vaccination and SARS-CoV-2 variants. Treatment of the sample: roughly 20 received Ad26.COV2.S at low or high dose, single or two shots; about 5 received placebo; per-sample allocation not given. At day 63 after the first vaccine or placebo injection, samples were drawn. From germline, CDR1 is MNHEY and CDR2 SVGAGI. The CDR3 is 15 amino acids. The trim removed 6 bases at V and 0 bases at J, leaving 5 bases unmatched. Assay used: immunoSEQ multiplex PCR; TCRdb lists only in-frame clones, some missing. The sample yields almost 400,000 clones, over 75% seen once. This clone was detected only a few times.

The gene calls are TRBV6-5 and TRBJ2-7, with 10 nucleotides matching TRBD2. Sample: peripheral blood, taken in a trial of Ad26.COV2.S vaccine versus placebo. This sequence originates from a person aged 18-65 years who received the Ad26.COV2.S COVID-19 vaccine or a placebo. DNA of the CDR3: TGTGCCAGCAGCCCCGCTAGCGGGAGCTCCTACGAGCAGTACTTC. Translating gives CASSPASGSSYEQYF.